This T cell receptor (beta chain) is drawn from a study of blood T cell repertoires in COVID-19. This clone appeared once. Source study methods: Amplification with reference gene primers provided the estimates of nucleated cell counts. Measured with immunoSEQ multiplex PCR; TCRdb has only the in-frame clones, and not every one. V and J calls and clone size come straight from that table; D and trimming were deduced from the DNA. Among approximately 89,000 clones listed, 85% were seen once. The V end lost 4 bases, the J end lost 7 bases, and 12 bases lay between the germline ends. The CDR3 runs to 14 residues. Germline CDR1 and CDR2: SGHNT and YYREEE (reference sequence).

The source material was peripheral blood. The sequence was collected from a woman in her 70s with active or convalescent COVID-19. The chain employs TRBV5-4 and TRBJ1-6; no clear D. CDR3 DNA sequence: TGTGCCAGCAGCCCGACCGGGGAAAATTCACCCCTCCACTTT. This sequence encodes CASSPTGENSPLHF.